The clone carrying this T cell receptor (beta chain) was detected many times. Its antigen is currently unknown. The J segment lost 4 bases and the V segment lost 4 bases, leaving 6 bases of the junction unmatched. The CDR3 sequence is 15 residues long. Germline CDR1 reads MDHEN; CDR2 reads SYDVKM. Sample time point: healthy volunteer bleed at 6 weeks. Unfractionated whole blood yielded total RNA. The sample comes from a study of human T cells and chemical hapten exposure. Study background: Small volume differences among pooled libraries mainly caused per-sample TCR yield variation. Study results and limitations: There was no change with DPC sensitization in TCRs above 1 in 1000 frequency.

Within the library, unique molecular identifiers were attached to each individual cDNA molecule. Per the original data handling: Sample-level TCR yields exhibited a median of roughly 96,000, with a range of 23,224 to 690,600. MiXCR was run by TCRdb on the RACE reads, yielding one entry per CDR3 protein. The V and J calls here are based on TCRdb, not the publication. Of about 65,000 distinct CDR3 sequences listed, around 6.5% are singletons. This receptor was taken from a female donor in good health. Some clones in this sample may be carry-over from other donors' samples. Sequenced material: whole blood. This chain links TRBV28 with TRBJ1-4, with TRBD1 identical over 7 bases. DNA of the CDR3: TGTGCCAGCAGTTCACAGGGGAAGGGTAATGAAAAACTGTTTTTT. Translated: CASSSQGKGNEKLFF.